This T cell receptor (beta chain) was documented in a study of identical twins listed by TCRdb under 2016. General notes on the study: To test whether fetal clonotypes persist, this study deep-sequenced TCR alpha and beta repertoires from monozygotic twins, from unrelated adults of various ages, and from cord blood. Replicate twin experiments were performed at different times using different library preparation protocols to rule out contamination.

The investigation overall reported the following: In monozygotic twins, recombination models systematically underestimated out-of-frame TCR alpha sharing, but the models matched the sharing seen between unrelated individuals. Excess twin sharing in beta out-of-frame sequences was weaker because fewer shared sequences lowered the signal-to-noise ratio. Compared with coincidental sharing between unrelated individuals, an excess of low generation-probability sequences was observed among out-of-frame TCR alpha sequences shared between twins. Fewer insertions were carried by abundant cord blood beta clonotypes; a weaker similar trend was observed in young adult naive repertoires, while no such trend was observed in memory repertoires. Zero-insertion analyses could be partly confounded by invariant T cells such as MAIT and iNKT, although diverse VJ usage argued against such confounding for most clonotypes. Because the same donors could not be followed over many years, the conclusions depended on cross-sectional statistical analysis.

To prepare the library, 5' RACE was applied. The sequencer was an Illumina HiSeq 2000. A universal primer binding site was added through template switching, and the final cDNA carried a unique molecular identifier so that TCR cDNA molecules could be counted accurately. First-strand cDNA for TCR alpha and beta chains was synthesized from specific primers in the conserved constant-segment region. To control for contamination, each cDNA library was double barcoded with a SMART-Mk sample barcode plus Illumina barcodes. TruSeq adapter sequences along with Illumina sample barcodes were introduced in two successive PCR steps. TCR alpha and beta cDNA libraries were sequenced on the Illumina HiSeq platform with custom primers. From the authors' description of their analysis: MiGEC processed the raw reads to extract unique molecular identifiers, while MiXCR was used to determine the CDR3 positions. Recombination models were inferred per individual with the repgenHMM and IGoR tools using an EM algorithm. Shared clonotype analysis was performed with the tcR package in R, normalizing sharing by the product of cloneset sizes. Out-of-frame nonproductive sequences were analyzed to study raw recombination free of thymic and clonal selection effects. TCRdb reprocessing: public reads trimmed at Q25 with fastp, clones called with MiXCR, in-frame beta chains kept. Every CDR3 protein is listed once, alongside the most common genes and DNA of its rows. The V and J calls and clone size come from TCRdb's table, not from the authors' own analysis. The sample includes just under 550,000 distinct CDR3 sequences, with 15% observed a single time. In total, the top ten clones hold about 0.47% of the sample.

Every donor was a healthy Caucasian. Three pairs of female monozygotic twins, all aged roughly 18 to 29 years, were included in the twin cohort. CD4+ and CD8+ T cell populations were isolated with positive isolation kits from Invitrogen. This clonotype showed up just a few times. It has no known antigen specificity. No base quality values were provided; no much bigger clone lies one nucleotide off. From cysteine to phenylalanine, the CDR3 is 13 amino acids long. Of all the DNA, just the CDR3 is kept, 39 bases in frame from base 1. Per the germline V gene, SGHVS is the CDR1 and FNYEAQ is the CDR2. At the junction V is shortened by 5 bases and J by 2 bases, with 10 bases in between. The sample also formed part of further work on yellow fever vaccine responses in identical twins. As that second paper reports: According to the authors, in identical twins the way T cells responded to vaccination appeared partly convergent and partly personalized. The study precisely tracked vaccine-responding T cell clones in identical twins.

The source of this sequence is a woman under 30 in good health. Sequenced material: CD4+ T cells sorted from blood. Rearrangement joined TRBV7-6 to TRBJ2-7; TRBD1 could be the D gene, as 6 bases match. The CDR3 region has the sequence CASSIGGTYEQYF. In nucleotide form, the sequence is TGTGCCAGCAGCATAGGGGGAACCTACGAGCAGTACTTC.